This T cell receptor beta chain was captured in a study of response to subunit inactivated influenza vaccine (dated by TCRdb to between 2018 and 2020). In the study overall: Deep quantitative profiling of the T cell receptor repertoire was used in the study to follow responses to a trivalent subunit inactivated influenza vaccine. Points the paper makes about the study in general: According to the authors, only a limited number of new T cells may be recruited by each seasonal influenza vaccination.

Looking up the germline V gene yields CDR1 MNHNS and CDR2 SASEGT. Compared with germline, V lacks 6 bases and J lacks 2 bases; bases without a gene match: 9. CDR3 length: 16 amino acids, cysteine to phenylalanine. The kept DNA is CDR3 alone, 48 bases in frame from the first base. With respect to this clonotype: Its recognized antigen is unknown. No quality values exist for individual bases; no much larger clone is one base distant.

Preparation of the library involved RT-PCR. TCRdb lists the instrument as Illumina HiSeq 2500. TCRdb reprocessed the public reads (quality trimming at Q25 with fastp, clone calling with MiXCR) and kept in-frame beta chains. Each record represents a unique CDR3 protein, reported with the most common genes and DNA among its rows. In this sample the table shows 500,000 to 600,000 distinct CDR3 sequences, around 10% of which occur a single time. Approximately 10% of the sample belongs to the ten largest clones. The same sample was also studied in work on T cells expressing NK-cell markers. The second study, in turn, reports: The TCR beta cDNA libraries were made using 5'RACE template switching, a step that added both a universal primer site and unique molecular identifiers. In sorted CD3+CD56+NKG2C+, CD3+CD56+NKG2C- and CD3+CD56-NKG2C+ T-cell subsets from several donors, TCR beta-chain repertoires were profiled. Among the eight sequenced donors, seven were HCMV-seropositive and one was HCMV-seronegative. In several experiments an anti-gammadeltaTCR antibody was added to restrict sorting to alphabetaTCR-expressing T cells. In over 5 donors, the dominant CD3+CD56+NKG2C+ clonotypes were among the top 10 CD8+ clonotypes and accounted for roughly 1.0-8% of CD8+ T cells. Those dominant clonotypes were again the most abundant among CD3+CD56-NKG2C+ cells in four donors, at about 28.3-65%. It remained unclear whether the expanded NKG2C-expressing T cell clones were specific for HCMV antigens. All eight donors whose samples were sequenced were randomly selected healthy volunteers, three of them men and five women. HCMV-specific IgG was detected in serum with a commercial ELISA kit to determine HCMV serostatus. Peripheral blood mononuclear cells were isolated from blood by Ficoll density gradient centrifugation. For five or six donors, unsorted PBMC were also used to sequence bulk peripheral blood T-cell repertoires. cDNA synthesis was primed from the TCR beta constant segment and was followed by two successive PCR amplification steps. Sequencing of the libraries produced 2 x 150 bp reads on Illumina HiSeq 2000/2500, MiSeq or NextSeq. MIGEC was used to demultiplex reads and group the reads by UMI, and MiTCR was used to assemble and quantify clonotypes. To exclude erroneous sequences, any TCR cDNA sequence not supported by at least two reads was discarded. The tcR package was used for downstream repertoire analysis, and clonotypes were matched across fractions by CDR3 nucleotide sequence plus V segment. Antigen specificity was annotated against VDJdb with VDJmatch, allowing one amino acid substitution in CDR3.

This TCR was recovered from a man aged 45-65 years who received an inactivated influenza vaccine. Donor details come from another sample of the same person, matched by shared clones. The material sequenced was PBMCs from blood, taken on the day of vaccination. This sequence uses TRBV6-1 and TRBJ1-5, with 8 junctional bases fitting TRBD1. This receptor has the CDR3 CASSPHDRGRNQPQHF. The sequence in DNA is TGTGCCAGCAGCCCTCACGACAGGGGCCGCAATCAGCCCCAGCATTTT.